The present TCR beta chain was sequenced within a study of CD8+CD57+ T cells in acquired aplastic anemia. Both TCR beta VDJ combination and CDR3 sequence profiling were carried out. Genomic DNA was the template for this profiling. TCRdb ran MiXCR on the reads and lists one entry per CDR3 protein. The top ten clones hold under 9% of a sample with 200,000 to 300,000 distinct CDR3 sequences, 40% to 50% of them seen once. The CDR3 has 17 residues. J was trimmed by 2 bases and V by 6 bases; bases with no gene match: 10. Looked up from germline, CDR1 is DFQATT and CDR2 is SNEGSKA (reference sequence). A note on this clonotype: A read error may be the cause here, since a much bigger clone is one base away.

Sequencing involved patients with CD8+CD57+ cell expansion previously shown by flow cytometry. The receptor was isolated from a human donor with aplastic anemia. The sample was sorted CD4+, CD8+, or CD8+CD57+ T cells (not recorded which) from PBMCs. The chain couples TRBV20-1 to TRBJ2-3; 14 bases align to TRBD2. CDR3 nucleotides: TGCAGTGCCCCCGGACTAGCGGGGGGCCTAGTCACAGATACGCAGTATTTT. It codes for CSAPGLAGGLVTDTQYF.